A single sample gave rise to the 22 T cell receptor beta chains below, sequenced in a study of CD8 T cells in Susac syndrome. RNA, at about 0.5 to 1 ug, was reverse transcribed with random hexamers. TCRdb re-called the immunoSEQ multiplex PCR reads with MiXCR, one entry per CDR3 protein. The sample holds 150,000 to 200,000 distinct CDR3 sequences; about 95% are singletons and the top ten take under 0.095%. Specimen: CD4+ T cells from PBMCs. These receptors were obtained from a human donor with multiple sclerosis.

This rearrangement joins TRBV5-4 to TRBJ2-3; D remains unclear. The V gene's germline CDR1 is SGHNT and CDR2 YYREEE (reference sequence). Trimming stripped 0 bases from V and 0 bases from J, with 11 bases between. The CDR3 consists of 16 residues. The CDR3 region has the DNA TGTGCCAGCAGCTTGGAAGGCACACGCAGCACAGATACGCAGTATTTT. This sequence encodes CASSLEGTRSTDTQYF. Using reference TRBV5-4 and TRBJ2-3 for the parts outside the CDR3, the full variable domain is ETGVTQSPTHLIKTRGQQVTLRCSSQSGHNTVSWYQQALGQGPQFIFQYYREEENGRGNFPPRFSGLQFPNYSSELNVNALELDDSALYLCASSLEGTRSTDTQYFGPGTRLTVL.

This clonotype appeared a single time. The rearrangement links TRBV19 to TRBJ1-2; D is ambiguous. Trimming pared 9 bases from V and 3 bases from J, leaving 14 bases between. The CDR3 is 13 residues long. Germline assignment: CDR1 LNHDA and CDR2 SQIVND (reference sequence). CDR3 coding DNA: TGTGCCAGCGAGAGTGGACCTTACTATGGCTACACCTTC. Translation: CASESGPYYGYTF.

This chain links TRBV7-2 with TRBJ2-1; 7 bases map to TRBD2. The CDR3 loop spans 16 amino acids. CDR1 is SGHTA and CDR2 is FQGNSA in the germline V gene. V lost 5 bases to trimming and J lost 8 bases; unmatched junction nucleotides: 15. The CDR3 nucleotides are TGTGCCAGCAGCCCTCCGGGGGGAGGGAGGGCCCATGAGCAGTTCTTC. Amino acid sequence: CASSPPGGGRAHEQFF.

J is TRBJ1-2 and V is TRBV7-9, with 11 bases identical to TRBD1. V lost 6 bases and J lost 5; bases outside the gene matches: 5. There are 14 residues in the CDR3. CDR1 is SEHNR and CDR2 is FQNEAQ in the germline V gene (reference sequence). The CDR3 spells CASSRTGGGYGYTF. CDR3 nucleotides: TGTGCCAGCAGTCGGACAGGGGGCGGGTATGGCTACACCTTC.

V usage is TRBV7-8 and J usage is TRBJ2-6; D ambiguous. There are 12 residues in the CDR3. Trimming stripped 0 bases from V and 6 bases from J, with 0 bases between. Per the germline V gene, CDR1 is SGHVS and CDR2 is FQNEAQ. The CDR3 nucleotides are TGTGCCAGCAGCTTAGCGGCCAACGTCCTGACTTTC. Residues: CASSLAANVLTF.

This clonotype has only a few counts. The rearrangement joins TRBV7-9 to TRBJ2-1; D is unclear. V dropped 3 bases and J dropped 10 bases, with 10 bases sitting between them. Germline V gene lookup returns CDR1 SEHNR and CDR2 FQNEAQ (reference sequence). The CDR3 has 12 residues. This CDR3 is CASSFPFGEQFF. In DNA form, the CDR3 reads TGTGCCAGCAGCTTCCCTTTTGGCGAGCAGTTCTTC.

This sequence joins TRBV27 and TRBJ1-4, with D hard to call. V was cut by 8 bases and J by 2 bases, with 9 bases left in between. From germline, CDR1 is MNHEY and CDR2 SMNVEV (reference sequence). The CDR3 loop spans 13 amino acids. As DNA, the CDR3 is TGTGCCAGCGGGCGGCCGACTAATGAAAAACTGTTTTTT. It encodes CASGRPTNEKLFF.

This clonotype appeared once. This chain links TRBV9 with TRBJ2-3, with 8 bases lining up with TRBD2. Germline V lookup: CDR1 SGDLS, CDR2 YYNGEE. J lost 2 bases, V lost 7 bases, and 9 bases had no gene match. There are 15 residues in the CDR3. The CDR3 here is CASARAGATTDTQYF. CDR3 sequence (DNA): TGTGCCAGCGCCCGAGCGGGGGCTACCACAGATACGCAGTATTTT.

The J gene is TRBJ2-3, the V gene TRBV4-2; possibly TRBD1 or TRBD2 for D (5 bases each). V gave up 8 bases and J gave up 2 bases, with 17 bases separating them. Germline V gene sequence: CDR1 LGHNA, CDR2 YNFKEQ. The CDR3 length is 15 residues. CDR3 nucleotide sequence: TGTGCCAGCGGAACCGGGACCCCACACACAGATACGCAGTATTTT. Amino acid sequence: CASGTGTPHTDTQYF.

The rearrangement uses TRBV7-8 and TRBJ2-5; D unclear. The CDR3 has 14 amino acids. CDR1 is SGHVS and CDR2 is FQNEAQ in the germline V gene. V dropped 1 base and J dropped 0 bases, with 6 bases sitting between them. The CDR3 bases are TGTGCCAGCAGCTTAGAGTGGAACCAAGAGACCCAGTACTTC. This encodes CASSLEWNQETQYF. Looking up the rest from reference TRBV7-8 and TRBJ2-5 gives the full variable domain: GAGVSQSPRYKVAKRGQDVALRCDPISGHVSLFWYQQALGQGPEFLTYFQNEAQLDKSGLPSDRFFAERPEGSVSTLKIQRTQQEDSAVYLCASSLEWNQETQYFGPGTRLLVL.

V and J are TRBV5-6 and TRBJ2-1; D gene unclear. Trimming took off 4 bases at V and 4 bases at J, with 3 bases between the two ends. The CDR3 runs to 11 residues. Germline V lookup: CDR1 SGHDT, CDR2 YYEEEE. The CDR3 DNA follows: TGTGCCAGCAGCCATTACAATGAGCAGTTCTTC. It specifies CASSHYNEQFF.

V usage is TRBV11-2 and J usage is TRBJ2-1; 11 nucleotides match TRBD2. Germline CDR1 and CDR2: SGHAT and FQNNGV. The CDR3 extends over 15 amino acids. The ends lost 5 bases at V and 9 bases at J; junction bases unmatched: 9. Here the CDR3 DNA reads TGTGCCAGCAGCCGACCGGGACTAGCGGAAGGTGAGCAGTTCTTC. Encoded protein: CASSRPGLAEGEQFF.

V and J are TRBV29-1 and TRBJ2-6; no reliable D call. The CDR3 is made up of 13 amino acids. V gave up 8 bases and J gave up 0 bases, with 8 bases separating them. Germline V gene data show CDR1 as SQVTM and CDR2 as ANQGSEA. Written as DNA, the CDR3 is TGCAGCTTTCGCGGCTCTGGGGCCAACGTCCTGACTTTC. Translating it yields CSFRGSGANVLTF.

This sequence joins TRBV14 and TRBJ1-1, with D possibly being TRBD1 (5 bases). This CDR3 is 15 amino acids long. Germline values: CDR1 SGHDN, CDR2 FVKESK. Deletions cut 4 bases from V and 4 bases from J, with 16 bases between. This CDR3 is CASSLTGMVGTEAFF. The CDR3 DNA follows: TGTGCCAGCAGCCTAACAGGTATGGTGGGCACTGAAGCTTTCTTT.

The chain couples TRBV18 to TRBJ2-3, with TRBD2 as a possible D gene (6 bases). CDR1 is KGHSH, CDR2 LQKENI, per germline. Trimming took 6 bases from V and 3 from J, leaving 16 bases between them. The CDR3 is 15 amino acids. The CDR3 DNA follows: TGTGCCAGCTCCCCGCGGAGCGGGCAGACAGATACGCAGTATTTT. This gives the protein CASSPRSGQTDTQYF. Looking up the rest from reference TRBV18 and TRBJ2-3 gives the full variable domain: NAGVMQNPRHLVRRRGQEARLRCSPMKGHSHVYWYRQLPEEGLKFMVYLQKENIIDESGMPKERFSAEFPKEGPSILRIQQVVRGDSAAYFCASSPRSGQTDTQYFGPGTRLTVL.

The V gene is TRBV3-1, the J gene TRBJ1-2, with D uncertain. CDR1 and CDR2 from the germline V gene are LGHDT and YNNKEL (reference sequence). CDR3 length equals 11 residues. Trimming took 1 base from V and 8 from J, leaving 5 bases between them. This CDR3 reads CASSQGVGYTF. In DNA, the CDR3 is TGTGCCAGCAGCCAAGGAGTCGGCTACACCTTC.

This chain uses TRBV12-3 or TRBV12-4 with TRBJ2-7; 8 nucleotides line up with TRBD1. This CDR3 spans 16 amino acids. With V trimmed by 5 bases and J by 3 bases, 12 bases remained unmatched. The CDR3 loop is CASSPRQGRIGYEQYF. The CDR3 DNA reads TGTGCCAGCAGTCCCCGACAGGGGAGGATTGGCTACGAGCAGTACTTC.

The V call is TRBV20-1, the J call TRBJ2-5, with 8 bases lining up with TRBD1. The germline V gene encodes CDR1 DFQATT and CDR2 SNEGSKA (reference sequence). The CDR3 has 12 amino acids. Trimming took 6 bases from V and 5 from J; bases not matched to a gene: 5. The CDR3 DNA reads TGCAGTGCCGCAGGGGGCTCCGAGACCCAGTACTTC. Protein sequence: CSAAGGSETQYF.

This rearrangement joins TRBV25-1 to TRBJ2-1; 7 bases line up with TRBD1. The trim removed 4 bases at V and 7 bases at J, leaving 7 bases unmatched. The CDR3 totals 14 residues. Germline V gene sequence: CDR1 MGHDK, CDR2 SYGVNS. The CDR3, as DNA: TGTGCCAGCAGTGGCTCCGGGACAGCTAATGAGCAGTTCTTC. This sequence encodes CASSGSGTANEQFF.

This chain joins TRBV6-5 and TRBJ1-2, with D possibly being TRBD1 (5 bases). The CDR3 is made up of 15 amino acids. Germline lookup yields CDR1 MNHEY and CDR2 SVGAGI. Trimming cost V 5 bases and J 8 bases, with 21 bases left between them. DNA of the CDR3: TGTGCCAGCAGTACCTCATTTACAGGAAGCTTGGGCTACACCTTC. This encodes CASSTSFTGSLGYTF.

The V and J genes are TRBV5-1 and TRBJ1-1, with D perhaps TRBD1 (6 bases). This CDR3 spans 13 amino acids. V lost 0 bases and J lost 9, with 12 bases in between. Germline loops: CDR1 SGHRS, CDR2 YFSETQ. The CDR3 here is CASSLGQERQAFF. The CDR3 bases are TGCGCCAGCAGCTTGGGACAGGAGAGGCAAGCTTTCTTT.

This chain connects TRBV20-1 to TRBJ2-7, with TRBD2 as a possible D gene (5 bases). The V end lost 5 bases, the J end lost 4 bases, and 21 bases lay between the germline ends. CDR1 and CDR2 from the germline V gene are DFQATT and SNEGSKA (reference sequence). The CDR3 totals 15 residues. The CDR3: CSAEKTLGSGYEQYF. The CDR3, as DNA: TGCAGTGCTGAAAAGACCCTTGGGAGCGGTTACGAGCAGTACTTC.